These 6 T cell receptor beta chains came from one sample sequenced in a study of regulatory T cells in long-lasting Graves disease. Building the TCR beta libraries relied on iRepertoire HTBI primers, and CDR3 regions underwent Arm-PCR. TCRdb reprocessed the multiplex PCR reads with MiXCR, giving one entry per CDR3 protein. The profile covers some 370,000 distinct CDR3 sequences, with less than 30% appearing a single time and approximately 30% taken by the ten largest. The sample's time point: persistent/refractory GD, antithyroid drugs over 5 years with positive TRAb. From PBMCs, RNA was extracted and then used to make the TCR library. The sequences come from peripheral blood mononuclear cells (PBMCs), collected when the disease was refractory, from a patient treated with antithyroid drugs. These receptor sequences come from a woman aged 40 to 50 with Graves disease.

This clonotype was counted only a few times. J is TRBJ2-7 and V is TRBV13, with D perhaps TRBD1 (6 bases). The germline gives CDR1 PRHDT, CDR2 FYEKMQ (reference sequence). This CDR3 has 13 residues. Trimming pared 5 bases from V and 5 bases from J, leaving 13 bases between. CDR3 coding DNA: TGTGCCAGCAGCAGAAACAGGGACCACGAGCAGTACTTC. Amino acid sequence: CASSRNRDHEQYF. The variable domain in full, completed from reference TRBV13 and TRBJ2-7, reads AAGVIQSPRHLIKEKRETATLKCYPIPRHDTVYWYQQGPGQDPQFLISFYEKMQSDKGSIPDRFSAQQFSDYHSELNMSSLELGDSALYFCASSRNRDHEQYFGPGTRLTVT.

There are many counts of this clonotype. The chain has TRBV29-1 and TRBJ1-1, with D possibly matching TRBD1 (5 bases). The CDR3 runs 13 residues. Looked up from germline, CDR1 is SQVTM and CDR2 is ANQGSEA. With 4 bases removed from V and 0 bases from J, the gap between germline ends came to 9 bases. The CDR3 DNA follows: TGCAGCGTTGTCGGACAATTGAACACTGAAGCTTTCTTT. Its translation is CSVVGQLNTEAFF. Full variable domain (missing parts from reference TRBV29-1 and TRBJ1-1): SAVISQKPSRDICQRGTSLTIQCQVDSQVTMMFWYRQQPGQSLTLIATANQGSEATYESGFVIDKFPISRPNLTFSTLTVSNMSPEDSSIYLCSVVGQLNTEAFFGQGTRLTVV.

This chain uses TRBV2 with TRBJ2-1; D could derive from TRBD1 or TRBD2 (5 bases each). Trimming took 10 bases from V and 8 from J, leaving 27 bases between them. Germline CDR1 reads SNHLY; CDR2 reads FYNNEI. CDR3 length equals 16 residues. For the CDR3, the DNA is TGTGCCACCACCAACCCGACGGGGAATAGAGGGGATGAGCAGTTCTTC. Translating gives CATTNPTGNRGDEQFF.

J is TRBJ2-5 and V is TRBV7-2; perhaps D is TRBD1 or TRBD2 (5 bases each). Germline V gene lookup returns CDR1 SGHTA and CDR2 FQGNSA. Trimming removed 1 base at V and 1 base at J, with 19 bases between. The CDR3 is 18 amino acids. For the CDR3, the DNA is TGTGCCAGCAGCTTAGGTGGGGTCACGGGACCCCCCCAAGAGACCCAGTACTTC. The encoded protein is CASSLGGVTGPPQETQYF.

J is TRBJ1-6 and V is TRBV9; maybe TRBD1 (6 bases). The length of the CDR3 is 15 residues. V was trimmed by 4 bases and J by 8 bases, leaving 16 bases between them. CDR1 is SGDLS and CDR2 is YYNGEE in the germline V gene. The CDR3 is CASSPDPGADSPLHF. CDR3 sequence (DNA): TGTGCCAGCAGCCCCGACCCGGGGGCTGATTCACCCCTCCACTTT.

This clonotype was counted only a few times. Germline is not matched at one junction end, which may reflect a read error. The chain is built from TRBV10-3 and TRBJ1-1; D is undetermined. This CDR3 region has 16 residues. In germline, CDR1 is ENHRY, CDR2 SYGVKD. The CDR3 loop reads CAISESQWAENTEASF. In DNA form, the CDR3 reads TGTGCCATCAGTGAGTCTCAATGGGCGGAGAACACTGAAGCTTCCTTT.